The subject of this entry is one T cell receptor (beta chain). What it recognizes is unknown. These data originate in a study of T cell repertoires in cytomegalovirus infection. The study's findings and limits: The response measured ex vivo was dominated by TCR beta clonotypes (HLA-C-restricted and CMV-specific). Individuals carrying CMV plus the relevant HLA were identified by cumulative frequency of public TCR beta families.

Via MiXCR, TCRdb re-called the reads, giving one row per CDR3 protein. The sample yields approximately 89,000 distinct CDR3 sequences, 25% to 30% seen once. The germline gives CDR1 SEHNR, CDR2 FQNEAQ (reference sequence). The V and J ends lost 5 bases and 5 bases, in that order; junction bases with no gene match: 1. The CDR3 is made up of 12 amino acids. The sample consisted of CD8+ T cells from cultured PBMCs, taken from culture after CMV antigen stimulation. The rearrangement links TRBV7-9 to TRBJ2-7; 9 bases line up with TRBD1. The source of this sequence is a human donor in good health (CMV status not recorded). Some clones in this sample may be carry-over from other donors' samples. CDR3 nucleotides: TGTGCCAGCAGCAGGACAGGGGACGAGCAGTACTTC. Its protein product is CASSRTGDEQYF.